The 19 T cell receptor beta chains presented below share a single source sample, sequenced in a study of CD8 T cells in ankylosing spondylitis. General study findings and limits: Seemingly characteristic of ankylosing spondylitis blood was a TCR beta motif consisting of about 8 highly homologous variants.

Using its own MiXCR run on the 5' RACE reads, TCRdb lists one record per CDR3 protein. The repertoire holds about 390,000 distinct CDR3 sequences, with 20% to 25% as singletons. Their antigens remain unidentified. The sequenced sample consisted of blood, either unsorted or a sorted T cell fraction (not recorded which). These receptors all come from a male donor with ankylosing spondylitis.

This rearrangement joins TRBV27 to TRBJ1-1; D is unclear. The germline V and J ends were trimmed by 6 bases and 4 bases, with 15 bases remaining between them. Germline CDR1 reads MNHEY; CDR2 reads SMNVEV (reference sequence). CDR3 length: 14 amino acids. In nucleotides, the CDR3 is TGTGCCAGCAGGACTCGCGGGTCGGGCACTGAAGCTTTCTTT. Residues: CASRTRGSGTEAFF.

This clonotype showed up just a few times. The genes are TRBV25-1 and TRBJ2-5, with D unclear. V dropped 5 bases and J dropped 1 base, with 5 bases sitting between them. The CDR3 has 12 residues. The V gene's germline CDR1 is MGHDK and CDR2 SYGVNS. CDR3 bases: TGTGCCAGCAGTAGGATCCAAGAGACCCAGTACTTC. Amino acids: CASSRIQETQYF.

Note on this clonotype: An end of the junction differs from the germline gene, which may be a read error. This chain links TRBV2 with TRBJ2-1; tentatively, D is TRBD2 (6 bases). Germline CDR1 reads SNHLY; CDR2 reads FYNNEI. This CDR3 comprises 14 residues. The CDR3: CASSPGERYNEQIF. The CDR3 bases are TGTGCCAGCTCTCCGGGAGAAAGGTACAATGAGCAGATCTTC.

This chain uses TRBV12-3 or TRBV12-4 with TRBJ1-2; TRBD1 is a possible D gene (6 bases). Between the trimmed V and J ends, which lost 0 bases and 6 bases, there was a span of 23 bases. The CDR3 runs 18 residues. This chain's CDR3 is CASSLALGVGTNLDGYTF. CDR3 DNA sequence: TGTGCCAGCAGTTTAGCTCTCGGGGTGGGGACAAACTTAGATGGCTACACCTTC.

The chain is built from TRBV4-2 and TRBJ2-7; 9 nucleotides agree with TRBD2. J was trimmed by 6 bases and V by 0 bases; bases with no gene match: 9. The CDR3 totals 16 residues. Looked up from germline, CDR1 is LGHNA and CDR2 is YNFKEQ. The CDR3 is CASSQDLAGGPSEQYF. CDR3 in DNA: TGTGCCAGCAGCCAAGATTTGGCGGGAGGGCCAAGCGAGCAGTACTTC.

This clonotype was seen a handful of times. V and J are TRBV5-1 and TRBJ2-1; 11 nucleotides align to TRBD2. The germline CDR1 and CDR2 sequences are SGHRS and YFSETQ. CDR3 length: 19 amino acids. V gave up 1 base and J gave up 0 bases; unmatched junction bases: 9. Here the CDR3 DNA reads TGCGCCAGCAGCTTGTTGCTAGCGGGAGGTCCAAGCTCCTACAATGAGCAGTTCTTC. Translation gives CASSLLLAGGPSSYNEQFF.

This clonotype has a handful of counts. V gene TRBV25-1 combines with J gene TRBJ1-1; TRBD1 is a possible D gene (6 bases). Germline values: CDR1 MGHDK, CDR2 SYGVNS. The CDR3 has 14 amino acids. Deletions cut 4 bases from V and 1 base from J, with 10 bases between. The CDR3 DNA is TGTGCCAGCAGTGTAATGGGACAGAACACTGAAGCTTTCTTT. This translates into CASSVMGQNTEAFF.

This clonotype has a handful of counts. The chain recombines TRBV7-2 with TRBJ2-5; 11 bases agree with TRBD2. With 5 bases clipped from V and 3 bases from J, the junction kept 5 bases outside the gene matches. Germline CDR1 is SGHTA and CDR2 is FQGNSA. This CDR3 has 15 residues. CDR3 sequence (DNA): TGTGCCAGCAGCACCACGGGACTAGCGGAAGAGACCCAGTACTTC. It specifies CASSTTGLAEETQYF.

This clonotype has a handful of counts. V usage is TRBV3-1 and J usage is TRBJ1-1; tentative D call: TRBD1 (6 bases). The CDR3 consists of 14 residues. Germline CDR1 reads LGHDT; CDR2 reads YNNKEL (reference sequence). Deletions cut 1 base from V and 6 bases from J, with 12 bases between. CDR3 DNA: TGTGCCAGCAGCCAAGGGACAGTCTTCGCTGAAGCTTTCTTT. Translating it yields CASSQGTVFAEAFF.

This clonotype was counted a few times. The V call is TRBV12-3 or TRBV12-4, the J call TRBJ2-1, with 14 bases identical to TRBD2. The length of the CDR3 is 16 residues. V gave up 5 bases and J gave up 5 bases; unmatched junction bases: 5. Here the CDR3 DNA reads TGTGCCAGCAGTCCCACGACTAGCGGGAGGGACAATGAGCAGTTCTTC. The encoded protein is CASSPTTSGRDNEQFF.

The table lists this clonotype with many counts. The chain links TRBV12-3 or TRBV12-4 to TRBJ2-3, with 14 bases fitting TRBD2. V lost 6 bases to trimming and J lost 2 bases; unmatched junction nucleotides: 16. The length of the CDR3 is 20 residues. The CDR3 is CASRSGTSGRVGVYTDTQYF. CDR3 nucleotides: TGTGCCAGCAGATCCGGGACTAGCGGGAGAGTTGGGGTATACACAGATACGCAGTATTTT.

J is TRBJ2-1 and V is TRBV4-1, with D uncertain. Trimming pared 1 base from V and 6 bases from J, leaving 10 bases between. The CDR3 is 14 residues long. Germline V gene sequence: CDR1 MGHRA, CDR2 YSYEKL. CDR3 loop: CASSQGFRANEQFF. In nucleotides, the CDR3 is TGCGCCAGCAGCCAAGGTTTTAGGGCCAATGAGCAGTTCTTC.

The CDR3 loop is CASSQDDRETYGYTF. CDR3 bases: TGCGCCAGCAGCCAAGATGACAGGGAGACCTATGGCTACACCTTC. V and J are TRBV4-3 and TRBJ1-2; 7 bases align to TRBD1. The CDR3 extends over 15 amino acids. Germline CDR1 LGHNA, CDR2 YSLEER. Germline trimming cut 0 bases from V and 4 bases from J; bases unmatched to any gene: 5.

This clonotype was seen ten or more times. The J gene is TRBJ2-7, the V gene TRBV29-1; D tentatively reads TRBD1 or TRBD2 (5 bases each). Per germline, CDR1 SQVTM and CDR2 ANQGSEA. The CDR3 has 14 amino acids. The ends were cut back, 0 bases at V and 2 bases at J, with 11 bases in the middle. The CDR3 loop reads CSVEDRDGTYEQYF. As DNA, the CDR3 is TGCAGCGTTGAAGATCGGGACGGAACCTACGAGCAGTACTTC.

The genes are TRBV12-3 or TRBV12-4 and TRBJ2-2; D not resolved. The CDR3 has 14 amino acids. V was trimmed by 7 bases and J by 6 bases, leaving 15 bases between them. CDR3 bases: TGTGCCAGCATCCCCCCTGGGGTTCCCGGGGAGCTGTTTTTT. Translating gives CASIPPGVPGELFF.

The chain carries TRBV2 and TRBJ2-1; perhaps TRBD2 as D (5 bases). Germline CDR1 reads SNHLY; CDR2 reads FYNNEI. V lost 9 bases, J lost 3 bases, and 12 bases lay in between. The CDR3 runs to 13 residues. The CDR3 sequence: CARSGRGYNEQFF. CDR3 DNA: TGTGCCAGAAGCGGTCGCGGCTACAATGAGCAGTTCTTC. Combining the CDR3 with reference TRBV2 and TRBJ2-1 gives the whole variable domain EPEVTQTPSHQVTQMGQEVILRCVPISNHLYFYWYRQILGQKVEFLVSFYNNEISEKSEIFDDQFSVERPDGSNFTLKIRSTKLEDSAMYFCARSGRGYNEQFFGPGTRLTVL.

A few counts support this clonotype. The chain joins TRBV29-1 to TRBJ2-1; perhaps TRBD1 as D (6 bases). The ends were cut back, 4 bases at V and 6 bases at J, with 7 bases in the middle. Germline assignment: CDR1 SQVTM and CDR2 ANQGSEA. The CDR3 has 11 amino acids. The CDR3 sequence is CSVGRGNEQFF. The DNA for the CDR3 is TGCAGCGTTGGCAGGGGCAATGAGCAGTTCTTC.

In its sample, this clonotype was seen a few times. The chain joins TRBV5-1 to TRBJ2-3, with D hard to call. Trimming left V 5 bases short and J 4 bases short, with 14 bases between. Per germline, CDR1 SGHRS and CDR2 YFSETQ. This CDR3 spans 14 amino acids. Here the CDR3 reads CASRDSLAADTQYF. CDR3 sequence (DNA): TGCGCCAGCAGGGATTCGCTGGCTGCAGATACGCAGTATTTT.

This clonotype was seen more than once but under ten times. The chain couples TRBV2 to TRBJ2-7; a weak D match, TRBD2 (6 bases). Deletions cut 7 bases from V and 0 bases from J, with 19 bases between. This CDR3 region has 16 residues. Germline CDR1 is SNHLY and CDR2 is FYNNEI. The CDR3: CASNGLLRENSYEQYF. The CDR3 DNA reads as TGTGCCAGCAATGGACTACTCAGGGAGAACTCCTACGAGCAGTACTTC.